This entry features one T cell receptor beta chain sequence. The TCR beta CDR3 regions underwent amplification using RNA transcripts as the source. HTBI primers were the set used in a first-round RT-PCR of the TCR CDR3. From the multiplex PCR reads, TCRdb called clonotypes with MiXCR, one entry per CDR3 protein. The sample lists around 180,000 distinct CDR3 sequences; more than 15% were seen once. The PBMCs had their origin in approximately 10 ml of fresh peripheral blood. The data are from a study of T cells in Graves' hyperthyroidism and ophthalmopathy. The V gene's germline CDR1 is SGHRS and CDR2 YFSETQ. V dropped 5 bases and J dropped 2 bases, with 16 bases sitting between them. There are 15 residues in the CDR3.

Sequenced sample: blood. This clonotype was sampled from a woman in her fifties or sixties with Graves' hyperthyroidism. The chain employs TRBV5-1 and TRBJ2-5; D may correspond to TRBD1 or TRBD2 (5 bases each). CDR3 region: CASSAGYWGQETQYF. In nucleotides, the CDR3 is TGCGCCAGCAGTGCAGGGTATTGGGGGCAAGAGACCCAGTACTTC.